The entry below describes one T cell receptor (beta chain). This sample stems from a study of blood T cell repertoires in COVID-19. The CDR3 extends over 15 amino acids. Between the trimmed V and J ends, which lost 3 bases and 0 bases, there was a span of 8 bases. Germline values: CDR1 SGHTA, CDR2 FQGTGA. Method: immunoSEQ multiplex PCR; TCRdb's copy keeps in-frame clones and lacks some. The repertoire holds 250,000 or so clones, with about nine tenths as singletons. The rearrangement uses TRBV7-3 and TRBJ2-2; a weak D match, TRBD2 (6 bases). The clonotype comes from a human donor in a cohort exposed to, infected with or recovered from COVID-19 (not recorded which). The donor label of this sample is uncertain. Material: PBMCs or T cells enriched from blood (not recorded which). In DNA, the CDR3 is TGTGCCAGCAGCTTCCTAGCGCCGAACACCGGGGAGCTGTTTTTT. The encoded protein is CASSFLAPNTGELFF.